The clone carrying this TCR beta chain has at least ten counts. Its target is not known. This entry is derived from a study of regulatory T cells in long-lasting Graves disease. Study outcomes and limitations: It was peripheral blood alone, not thyroid tissue, that was studied. Those with persistent Graves' had less TCR diversity than newly diagnosed patients. Sample size, which was small, may have reduced accuracy.

Indicated time point: persistent/refractory GD, antithyroid drugs over 5 years with positive TRAb. Scientists built the TCR library using RNA that was extracted from PBMCs. Assembly of TCR beta libraries relied on iRepertoire HTBI primers together with Arm-PCR of CDR3 regions. TCRdb recomputed calls from the multiplex PCR reads with MiXCR, one row per CDR3 protein. The sample shows around 460,000 distinct CDR3 sequences, under 25% of them seen only once. The sequence came from a female donor with Graves disease. The source was peripheral blood mononuclear cells (PBMCs), collected when the disease was refractory, from a patient treated with antithyroid drugs.

The CDR3, as DNA: TGTGCCAGCAGTCCGGGACAGGGGGGGTTAGCTGAAGCTTTCTTT. It encodes CASSPGQGGLAEAFF. V and J are TRBV28 and TRBJ1-1; TRBD1 matches at 11 bases. Looked up from germline, CDR1 is MDHEN and CDR2 is SYDVKM. The ends lost 5 bases at V and 6 bases at J; junction bases unmatched: 8. This CDR3 is 15 amino acids long.